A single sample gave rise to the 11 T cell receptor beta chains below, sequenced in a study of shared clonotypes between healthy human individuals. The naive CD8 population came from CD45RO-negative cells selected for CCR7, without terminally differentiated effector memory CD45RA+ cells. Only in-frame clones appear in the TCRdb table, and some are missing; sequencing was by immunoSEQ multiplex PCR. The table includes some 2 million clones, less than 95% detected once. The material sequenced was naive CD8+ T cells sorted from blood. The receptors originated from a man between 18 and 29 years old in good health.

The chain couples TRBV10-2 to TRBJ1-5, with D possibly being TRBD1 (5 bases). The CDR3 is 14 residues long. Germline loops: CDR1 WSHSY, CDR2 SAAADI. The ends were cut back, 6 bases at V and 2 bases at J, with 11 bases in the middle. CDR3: CASSPGLRNQPQHF. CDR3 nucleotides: TGCGCCAGCAGCCCGGGACTCCGCAATCAGCCCCAGCATTTT.

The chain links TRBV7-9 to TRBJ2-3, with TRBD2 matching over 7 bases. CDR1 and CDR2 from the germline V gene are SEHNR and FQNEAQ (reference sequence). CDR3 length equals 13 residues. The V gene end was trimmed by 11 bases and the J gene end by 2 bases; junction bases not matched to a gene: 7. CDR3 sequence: CAHSGGDTDTQYF. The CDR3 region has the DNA TGTGCCCACTCGGGGGGAGACACAGATACGCAGTATTTT.

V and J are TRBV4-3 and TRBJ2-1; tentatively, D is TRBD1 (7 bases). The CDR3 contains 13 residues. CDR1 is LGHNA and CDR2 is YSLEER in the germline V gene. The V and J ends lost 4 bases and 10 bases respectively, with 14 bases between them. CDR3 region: CASSPEGAWEQFF. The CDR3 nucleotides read TGCGCCAGCAGCCCGGAGGGGGCCTGGGAGCAGTTCTTC.

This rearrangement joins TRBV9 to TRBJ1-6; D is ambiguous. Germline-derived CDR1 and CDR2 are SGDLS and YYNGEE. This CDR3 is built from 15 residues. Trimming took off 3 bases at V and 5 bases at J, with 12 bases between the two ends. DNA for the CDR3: TGTGCCAGCAGCGCGGACCCAGGAAATAATTCACCCCTCCACTTT. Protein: CASSADPGNNSPLHF.

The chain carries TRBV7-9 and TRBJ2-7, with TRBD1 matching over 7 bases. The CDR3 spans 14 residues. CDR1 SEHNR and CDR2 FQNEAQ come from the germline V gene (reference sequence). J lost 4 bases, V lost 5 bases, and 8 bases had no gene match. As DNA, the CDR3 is TGTGCCAGCAGCCCACCACAGGGGATGTACGAGCAGTACTTC. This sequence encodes CASSPPQGMYEQYF.

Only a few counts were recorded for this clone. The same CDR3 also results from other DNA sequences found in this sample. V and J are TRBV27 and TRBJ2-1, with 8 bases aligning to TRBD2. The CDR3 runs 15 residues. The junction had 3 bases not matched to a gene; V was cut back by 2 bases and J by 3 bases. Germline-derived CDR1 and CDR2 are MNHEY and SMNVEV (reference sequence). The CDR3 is CASSLSLAGYNEQFF. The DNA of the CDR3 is TGTGCCAGCAGTTTAAGTCTAGCGGGCTACAATGAGCAGTTCTTC.

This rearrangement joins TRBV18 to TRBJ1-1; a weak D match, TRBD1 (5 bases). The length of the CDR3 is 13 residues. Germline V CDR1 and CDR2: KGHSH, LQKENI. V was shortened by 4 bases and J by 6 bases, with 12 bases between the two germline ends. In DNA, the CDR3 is TGTGCCAGCTCACAGGGGCTCAGCCCTGAAGCTTTCTTT. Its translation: CASSQGLSPEAFF.

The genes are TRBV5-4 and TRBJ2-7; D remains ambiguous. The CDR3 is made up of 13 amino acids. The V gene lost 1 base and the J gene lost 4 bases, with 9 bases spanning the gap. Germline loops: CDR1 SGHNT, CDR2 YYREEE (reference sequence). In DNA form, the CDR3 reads TGTGCCAGCAGCTTGAATATCCATTACGAGCAGTACTTC. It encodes CASSLNIHYEQYF.

This CDR3 is CASSEEMADLQGYTF. Here the CDR3 DNA reads TGTGCCAGCAGTGAAGAGATGGCGGACCTCCAGGGCTACACCTTC. The chain uses TRBV6-1 and TRBJ1-2; D gene ambiguous. V was shortened by 1 base and J by 8 bases, with 17 bases between the two germline ends. The CDR3 sequence is 15 residues long. Germline loops: CDR1 MNHNS, CDR2 SASEGT.

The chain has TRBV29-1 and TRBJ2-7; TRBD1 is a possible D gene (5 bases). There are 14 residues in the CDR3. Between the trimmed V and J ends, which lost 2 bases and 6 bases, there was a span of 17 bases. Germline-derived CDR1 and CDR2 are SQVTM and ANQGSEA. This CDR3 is CSVESWGLIPEQYF. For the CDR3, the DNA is TGCAGCGTTGAATCTTGGGGCCTTATCCCCGAGCAGTACTTC.

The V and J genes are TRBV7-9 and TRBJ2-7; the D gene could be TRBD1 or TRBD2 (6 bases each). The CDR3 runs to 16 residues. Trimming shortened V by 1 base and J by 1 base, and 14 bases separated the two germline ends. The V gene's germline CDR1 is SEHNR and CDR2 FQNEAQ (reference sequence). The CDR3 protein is CASSLGAGDLSYEQYF. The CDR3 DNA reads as TGTGCCAGCAGCTTAGGGGCAGGGGACTTGTCCTACGAGCAGTACTTC. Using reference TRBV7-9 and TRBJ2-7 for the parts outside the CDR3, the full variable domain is DTGVSQNPRHKITKRGQNVTFRCDPISEHNRLYWYRQTLGQGPEFLTYFQNEAQLEKSRLLSDRFSAERPKGSFSTLEIQRTEQGDSAMYLCASSLGAGDLSYEQYFGPGTRLTVT.